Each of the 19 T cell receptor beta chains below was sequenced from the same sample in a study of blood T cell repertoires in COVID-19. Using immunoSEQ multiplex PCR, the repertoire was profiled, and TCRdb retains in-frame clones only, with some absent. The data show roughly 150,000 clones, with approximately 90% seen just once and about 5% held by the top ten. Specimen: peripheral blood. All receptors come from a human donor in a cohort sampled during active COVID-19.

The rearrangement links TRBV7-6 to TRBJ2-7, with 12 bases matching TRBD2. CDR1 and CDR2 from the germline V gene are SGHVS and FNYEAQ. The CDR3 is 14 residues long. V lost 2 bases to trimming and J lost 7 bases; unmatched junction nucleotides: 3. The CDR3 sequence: CASSLLAGGLEQYF. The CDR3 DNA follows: TGTGCCAGCAGCTTACTAGCGGGGGGGCTGGAGCAGTACTTC.

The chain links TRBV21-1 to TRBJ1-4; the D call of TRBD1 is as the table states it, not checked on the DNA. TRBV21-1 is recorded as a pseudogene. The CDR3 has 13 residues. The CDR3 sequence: CARNSSTNEKLFF. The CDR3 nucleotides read TGTGCCAGGAACAGTTCAACTAATGAAAAACTGTTTTTT.

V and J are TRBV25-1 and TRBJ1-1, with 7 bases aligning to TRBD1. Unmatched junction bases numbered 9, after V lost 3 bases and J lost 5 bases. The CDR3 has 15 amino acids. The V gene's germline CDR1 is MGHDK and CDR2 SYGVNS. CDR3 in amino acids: CASSDATGSFTEAFF. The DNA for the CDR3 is TGTGCCAGCAGTGACGCGACAGGGTCTTTTACTGAAGCTTTCTTT.

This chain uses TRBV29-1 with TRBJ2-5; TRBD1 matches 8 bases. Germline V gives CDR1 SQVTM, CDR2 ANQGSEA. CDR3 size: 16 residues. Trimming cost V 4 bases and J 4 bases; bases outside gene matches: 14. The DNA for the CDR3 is TGCAGCGTTGGCGCCCGTTGGACAGGGCAACGAGAGACCCAGTACTTC. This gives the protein CSVGARWTGQRETQYF.

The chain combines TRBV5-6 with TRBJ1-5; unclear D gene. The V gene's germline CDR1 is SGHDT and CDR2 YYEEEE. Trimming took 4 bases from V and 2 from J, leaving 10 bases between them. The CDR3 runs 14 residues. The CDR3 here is CASSTGRGNQPQHF. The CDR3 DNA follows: TGTGCCAGCAGCACCGGGAGGGGCAATCAGCCCCAGCATTTT.

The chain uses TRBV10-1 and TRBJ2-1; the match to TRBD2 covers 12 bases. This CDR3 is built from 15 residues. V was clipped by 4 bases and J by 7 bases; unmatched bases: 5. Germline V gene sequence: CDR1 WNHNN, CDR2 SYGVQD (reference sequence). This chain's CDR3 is CASSGRLAGANEQFF. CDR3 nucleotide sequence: TGCGCCAGCAGTGGTAGACTAGCGGGAGCGAATGAGCAGTTCTTC.

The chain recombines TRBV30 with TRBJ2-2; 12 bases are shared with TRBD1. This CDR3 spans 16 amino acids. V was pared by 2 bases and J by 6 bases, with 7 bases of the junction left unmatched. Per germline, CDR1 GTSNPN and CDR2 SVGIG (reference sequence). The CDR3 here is CAWSLVGTGGPGELFF. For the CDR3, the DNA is TGTGCCTGGAGTCTTGTTGGGACAGGGGGCCCCGGGGAGCTGTTTTTT.

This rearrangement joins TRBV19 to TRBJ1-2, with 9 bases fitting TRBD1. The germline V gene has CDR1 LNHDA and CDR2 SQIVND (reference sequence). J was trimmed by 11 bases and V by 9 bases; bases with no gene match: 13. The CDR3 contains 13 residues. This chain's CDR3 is CASGTGRRTRYTF. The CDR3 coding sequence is TGTGCCAGCGGGACAGGGAGAAGGACGCGATACACCTTC.

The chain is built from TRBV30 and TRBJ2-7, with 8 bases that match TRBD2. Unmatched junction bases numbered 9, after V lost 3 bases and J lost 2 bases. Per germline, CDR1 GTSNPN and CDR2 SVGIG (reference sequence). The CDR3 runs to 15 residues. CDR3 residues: CAWSPGLAGAYEQYF. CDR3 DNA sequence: TGTGCCTGGAGCCCCGGACTAGCTGGGGCCTACGAGCAGTACTTC.

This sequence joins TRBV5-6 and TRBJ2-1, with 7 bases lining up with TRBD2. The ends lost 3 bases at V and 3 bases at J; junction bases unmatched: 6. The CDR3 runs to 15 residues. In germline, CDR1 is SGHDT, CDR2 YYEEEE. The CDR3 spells CASSSAASGYNEQFF. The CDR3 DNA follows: TGTGCCAGCAGCTCTGCGGCTAGCGGCTACAATGAGCAGTTCTTC.

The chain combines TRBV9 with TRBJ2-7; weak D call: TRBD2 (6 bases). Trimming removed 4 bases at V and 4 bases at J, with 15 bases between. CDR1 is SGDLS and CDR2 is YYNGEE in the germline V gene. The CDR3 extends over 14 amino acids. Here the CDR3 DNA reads TGTGCCAGCAGCCCAACGTCGGGAGATTACGAGCAGTACTTC. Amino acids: CASSPTSGDYEQYF.

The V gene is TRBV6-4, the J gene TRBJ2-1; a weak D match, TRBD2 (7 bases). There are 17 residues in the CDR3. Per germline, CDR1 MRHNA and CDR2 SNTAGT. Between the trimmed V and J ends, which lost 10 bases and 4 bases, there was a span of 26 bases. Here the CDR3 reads CAIESPGAGATYNEQFF. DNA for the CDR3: TGTGCCATTGAATCCCCGGGGGCGGGGGCGACATACAATGAGCAGTTCTTC.

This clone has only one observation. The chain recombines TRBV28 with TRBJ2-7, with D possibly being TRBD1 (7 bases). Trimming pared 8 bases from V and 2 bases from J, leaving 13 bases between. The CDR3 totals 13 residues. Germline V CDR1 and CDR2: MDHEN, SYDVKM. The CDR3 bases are TGTGCCAGCGGGAGGACAGGTCCCTACGAGCAGTACTTC. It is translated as CASGRTGPYEQYF.

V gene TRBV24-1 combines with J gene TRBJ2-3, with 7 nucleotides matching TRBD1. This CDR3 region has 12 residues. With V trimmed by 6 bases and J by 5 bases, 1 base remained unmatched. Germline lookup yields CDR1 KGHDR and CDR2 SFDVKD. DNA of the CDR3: TGTGCCACCAGTCACAGGGGAGATACGCAGTATTTT. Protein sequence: CATSHRGDTQYF.

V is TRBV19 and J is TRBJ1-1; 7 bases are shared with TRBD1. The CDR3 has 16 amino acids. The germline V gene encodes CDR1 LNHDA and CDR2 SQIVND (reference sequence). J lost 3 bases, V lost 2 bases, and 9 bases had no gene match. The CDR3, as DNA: TGTGCCAGTAGTATATGGACAGGCATGGGGCACACTGAAGCTTTCTTT. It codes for CASSIWTGMGHTEAFF. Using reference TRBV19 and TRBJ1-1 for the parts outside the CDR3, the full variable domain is DGGITQSPKYLFRKEGQNVTLSCEQNLNHDAMYWYRQDPGQGLRLIYYSQIVNDFQKGDIAEGYSVSREKKESFPLTVTSAQKNPTAFYLCASSIWTGMGHTEAFFGQGTRLTVV.

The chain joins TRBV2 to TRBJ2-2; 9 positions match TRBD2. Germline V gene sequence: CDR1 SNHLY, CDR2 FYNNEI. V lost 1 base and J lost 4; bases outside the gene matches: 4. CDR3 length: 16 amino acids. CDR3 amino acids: CASSEEASGTTGELFF. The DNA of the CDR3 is TGTGCCAGCAGTGAAGAGGCTAGCGGGACCACCGGGGAGCTGTTTTTT.

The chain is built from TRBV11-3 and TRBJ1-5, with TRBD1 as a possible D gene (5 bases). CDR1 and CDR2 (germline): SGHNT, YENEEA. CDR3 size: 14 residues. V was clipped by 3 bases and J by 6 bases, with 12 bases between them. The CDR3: CASSLGRDGQPQHF. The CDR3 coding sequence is TGTGCCAGCAGCTTGGGCAGGGATGGTCAGCCCCAGCATTTT.

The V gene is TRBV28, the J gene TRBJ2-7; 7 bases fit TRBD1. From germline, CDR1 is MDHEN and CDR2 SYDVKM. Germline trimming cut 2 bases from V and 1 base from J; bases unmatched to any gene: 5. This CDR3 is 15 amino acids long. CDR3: CASSLGDSRSYEQYF. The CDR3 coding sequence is TGTGCCAGCAGTTTAGGGGACAGTAGGTCCTACGAGCAGTACTTC.

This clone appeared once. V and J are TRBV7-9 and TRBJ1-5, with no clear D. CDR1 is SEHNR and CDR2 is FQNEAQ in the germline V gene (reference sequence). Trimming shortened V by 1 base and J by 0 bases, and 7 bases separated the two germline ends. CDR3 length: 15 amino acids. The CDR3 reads CASSLDRDSNQPQHF. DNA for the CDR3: TGTGCCAGCAGCTTAGACCGGGATAGCAATCAGCCCCAGCATTTT.